The rows below give T cell receptor beta chains drawn from one sample of a study of cytomegalovirus exposure and HLA in healthy donors. Produced via immunoSEQ multiplex PCR; TCRdb's table is partial and in-frame only. Of about 160,000 clones listed, 88% are singletons. Sequencing was performed on PBMCs. These receptors came from a man younger than 30 in good health and CMV-seronegative. Each CDR3 is given with its conserved first and last residue. A D gene is named only where the DNA matches it firmly. For some rows the clone size is stated as once, few or many, or as a class when expanded; others skip it.

-	TRBV19	TRBJ2-1	TRBD2	TGTGCCAGTAGTTTCGGCGGGAGGGCCGCTGAGCAGTTCTTC	CASSFGGRAAEQFF
-	TRBV19	TRBJ1-2	TRBD1	TGTGCCAGTAGTGTCGGGACAGGGGGCGGCTATGGCTACACCTTC	CASSVGTGGGYGYTF
-	TRBV28	TRBJ2-1	-	TGTGCCAGCAGTCTCCACCACAGCTACAATGAGCAGTTCTTC	CASSLHHSYNEQFF
-	TRBV27	TRBJ2-3	TRBD1	TGTGCCATCAGGGCAGGGGGCGCCGCAGATACGCAGTATTTT	CAIRAGGAADTQYF
few	TRBV5-4	TRBJ1-1	TRBD1	TGTGCCAGCAGCACCGGGACAGGGGACGCAGCTTTCTTT	CASSTGTGDAAFF
-	TRBV28	TRBJ1-2	TRBD1	TGTGCCAGCAGTTTATGGACCGGGACAGGGGGCCAGGATGGCTACACCTTC	CASSLWTGTGGQDGYTF
once	TRBV27	TRBJ2-7	TRBD1	TGTGCCAGCAGTCCGACAGGGAACTACGAGCAGTACTTC	CASSPTGNYEQYF
-	TRBV6-6	TRBJ2-7	-	TGTGCCAGCAGTTACTCACAAATCTACGAGCAGTACTTC	CASSYSQIYEQYF
-	TRBV5-1	TRBJ1-4	-	TGCGCCAGCAGCCCGGGGGCAACTAATGAAAAACTGTTTTTT	CASSPGATNEKLFF
few	TRBV2	TRBJ2-7	TRBD1	TGTGCCAGCAGTGTCTACAGGGGCGAGCAGTACTTC	CASSVYRGEQYF
-	TRBV29-1	TRBJ1-1	TRBD1	TGCAGCGCGAGACGTACAGGGGGGGTTCCGACTGAAGCTTTCTTT	CSARRTGGVPTEAFF
-	TRBV25-1	TRBJ1-2	TRBD1	TGTGCCAGCAGTGCCCGGGACAGGGGGCGGACTAACTATGGCTACACCTTC	CASSARDRGRTNYGYTF
few	TRBV25-1	TRBJ1-2	-	TGTGCCAGCAGTGAACTAATCGGGTACGGCTACACCTTC	CASSELIGYGYTF
-	TRBV25-1	TRBJ2-5	-	TGTGCCAGCAAGGGGAAGGGTCAAGAGACCCAGTACTTC	CASKGKGQETQYF
-	TRBV2	TRBJ2-7	TRBD1	TGTGCCAGCAGGCCGGGACAGGGCTCCGAGCAGTACTTC	CASRPGQGSEQYF